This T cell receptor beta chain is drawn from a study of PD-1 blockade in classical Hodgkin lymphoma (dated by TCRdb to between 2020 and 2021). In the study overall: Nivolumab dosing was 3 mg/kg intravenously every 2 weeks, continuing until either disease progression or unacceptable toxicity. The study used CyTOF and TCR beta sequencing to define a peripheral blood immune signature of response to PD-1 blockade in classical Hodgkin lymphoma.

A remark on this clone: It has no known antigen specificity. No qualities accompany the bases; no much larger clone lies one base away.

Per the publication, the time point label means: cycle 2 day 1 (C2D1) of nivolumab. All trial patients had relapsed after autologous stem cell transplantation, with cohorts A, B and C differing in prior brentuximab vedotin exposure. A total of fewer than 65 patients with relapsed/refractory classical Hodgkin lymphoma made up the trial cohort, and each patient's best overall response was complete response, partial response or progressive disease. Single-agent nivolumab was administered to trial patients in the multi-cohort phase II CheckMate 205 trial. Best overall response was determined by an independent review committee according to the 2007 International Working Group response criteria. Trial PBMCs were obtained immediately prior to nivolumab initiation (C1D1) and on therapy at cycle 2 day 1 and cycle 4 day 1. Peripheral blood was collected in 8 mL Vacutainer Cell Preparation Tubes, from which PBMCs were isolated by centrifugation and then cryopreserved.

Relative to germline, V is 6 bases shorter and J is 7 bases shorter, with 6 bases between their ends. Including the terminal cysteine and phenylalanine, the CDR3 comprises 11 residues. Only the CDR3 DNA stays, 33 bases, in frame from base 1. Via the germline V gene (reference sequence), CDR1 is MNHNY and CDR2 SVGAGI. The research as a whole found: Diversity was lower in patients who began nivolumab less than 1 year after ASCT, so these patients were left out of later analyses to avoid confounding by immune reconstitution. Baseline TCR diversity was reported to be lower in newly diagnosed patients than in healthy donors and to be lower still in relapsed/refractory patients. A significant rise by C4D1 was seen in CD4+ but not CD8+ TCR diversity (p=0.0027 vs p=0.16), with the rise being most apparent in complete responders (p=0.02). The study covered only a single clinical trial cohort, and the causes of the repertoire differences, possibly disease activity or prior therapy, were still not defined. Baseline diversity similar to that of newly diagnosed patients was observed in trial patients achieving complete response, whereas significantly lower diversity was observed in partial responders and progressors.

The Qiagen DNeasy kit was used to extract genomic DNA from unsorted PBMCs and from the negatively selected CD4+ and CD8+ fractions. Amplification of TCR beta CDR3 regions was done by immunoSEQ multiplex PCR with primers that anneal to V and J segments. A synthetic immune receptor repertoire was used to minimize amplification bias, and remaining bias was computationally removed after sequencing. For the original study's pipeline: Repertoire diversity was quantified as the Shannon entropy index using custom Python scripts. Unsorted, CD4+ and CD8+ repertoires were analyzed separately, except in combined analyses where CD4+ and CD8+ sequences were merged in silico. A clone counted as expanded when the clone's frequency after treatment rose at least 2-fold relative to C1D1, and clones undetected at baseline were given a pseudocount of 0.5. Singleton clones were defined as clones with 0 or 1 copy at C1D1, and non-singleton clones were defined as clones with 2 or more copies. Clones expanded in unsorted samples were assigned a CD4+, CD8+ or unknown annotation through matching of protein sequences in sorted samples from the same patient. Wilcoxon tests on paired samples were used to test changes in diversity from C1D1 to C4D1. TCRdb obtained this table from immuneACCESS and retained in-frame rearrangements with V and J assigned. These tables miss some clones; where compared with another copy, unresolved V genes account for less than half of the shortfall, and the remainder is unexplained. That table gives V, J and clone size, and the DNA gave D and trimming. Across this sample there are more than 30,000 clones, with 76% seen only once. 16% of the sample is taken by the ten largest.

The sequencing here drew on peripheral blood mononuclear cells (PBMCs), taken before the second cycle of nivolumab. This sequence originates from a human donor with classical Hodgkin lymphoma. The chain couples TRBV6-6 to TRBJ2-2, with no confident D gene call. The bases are TGTGCCAGCAGGGCCGGCGGGGAGCTGTTTTTT. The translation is CASRAGGELFF.